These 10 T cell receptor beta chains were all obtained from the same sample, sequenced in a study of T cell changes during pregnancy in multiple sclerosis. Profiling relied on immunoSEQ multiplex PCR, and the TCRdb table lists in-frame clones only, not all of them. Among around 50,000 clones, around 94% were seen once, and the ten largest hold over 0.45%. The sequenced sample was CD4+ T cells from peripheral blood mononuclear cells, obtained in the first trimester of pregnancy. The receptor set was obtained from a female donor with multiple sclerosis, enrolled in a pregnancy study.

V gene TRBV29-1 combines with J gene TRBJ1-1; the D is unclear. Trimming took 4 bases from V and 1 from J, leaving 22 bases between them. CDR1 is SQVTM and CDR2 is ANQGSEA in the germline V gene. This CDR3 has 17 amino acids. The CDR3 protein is CSVAERNLQWANTEAFF. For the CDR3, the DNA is TGCAGCGTTGCCGAAAGGAACCTCCAGTGGGCGAACACTGAAGCTTTCTTT.

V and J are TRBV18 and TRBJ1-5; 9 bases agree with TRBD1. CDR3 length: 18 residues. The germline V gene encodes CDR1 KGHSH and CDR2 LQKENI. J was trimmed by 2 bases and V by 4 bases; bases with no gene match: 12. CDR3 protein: CASSRGTGYDRGNQPQHF. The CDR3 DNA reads TGTGCCAGCTCACGCGGGACAGGGTACGATAGAGGCAATCAGCCCCAGCATTTT.

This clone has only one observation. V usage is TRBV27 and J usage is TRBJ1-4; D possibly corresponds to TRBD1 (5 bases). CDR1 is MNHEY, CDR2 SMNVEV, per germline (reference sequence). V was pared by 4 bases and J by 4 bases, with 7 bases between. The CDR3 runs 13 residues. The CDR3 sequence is CASSWGVNEKLFF. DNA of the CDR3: TGTGCCAGCAGTTGGGGGGTTAATGAAAAACTGTTTTTT.

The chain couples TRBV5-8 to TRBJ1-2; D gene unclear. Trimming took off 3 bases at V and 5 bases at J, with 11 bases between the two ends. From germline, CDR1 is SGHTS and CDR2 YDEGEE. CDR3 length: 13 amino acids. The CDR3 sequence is CASSSRRGYGYTF. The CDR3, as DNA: TGTGCCAGCAGCTCCAGACGAGGATATGGCTACACCTTC.

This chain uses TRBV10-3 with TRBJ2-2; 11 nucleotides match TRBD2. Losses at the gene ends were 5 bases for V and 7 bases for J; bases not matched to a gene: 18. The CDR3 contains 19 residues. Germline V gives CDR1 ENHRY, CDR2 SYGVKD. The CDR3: CAISPRFLAGGPEGGELFF. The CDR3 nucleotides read TGTGCCATCAGTCCGCGATTCCTAGCGGGGGGCCCTGAGGGCGGGGAGCTGTTTTTT.

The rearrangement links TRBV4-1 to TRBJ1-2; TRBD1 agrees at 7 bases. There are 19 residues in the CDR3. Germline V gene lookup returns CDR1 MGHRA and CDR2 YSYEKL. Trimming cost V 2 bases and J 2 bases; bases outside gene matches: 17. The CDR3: CASSQPQLLTGKKNYGYTF. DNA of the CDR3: TGCGCCAGCAGCCAACCCCAGCTACTGACAGGGAAGAAAAACTATGGCTACACCTTC.

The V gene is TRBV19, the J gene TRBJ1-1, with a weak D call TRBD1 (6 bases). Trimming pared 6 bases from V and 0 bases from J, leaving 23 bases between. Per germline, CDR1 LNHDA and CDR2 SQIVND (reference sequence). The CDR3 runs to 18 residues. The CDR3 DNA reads TGTGCCAGTAGATACTCGGGACACGCCACCCACATGAACACTGAAGCTTTCTTT. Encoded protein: CASRYSGHATHMNTEAFF.

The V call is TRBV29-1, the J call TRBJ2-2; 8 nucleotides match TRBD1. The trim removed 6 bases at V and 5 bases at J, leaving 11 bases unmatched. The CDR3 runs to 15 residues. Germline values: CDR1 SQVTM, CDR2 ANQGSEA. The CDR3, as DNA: TGCAGCGTCGACAGGGGAGGAGTCCGAACCGGGGAGCTGTTTTTT. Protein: CSVDRGGVRTGELFF.

Here the CDR3 DNA reads TGTGCCAGCATCCCACAGGGGGCGAGAGACTATGGCTACACCTTC. It is translated as CASIPQGARDYGYTF. The V gene is TRBV5-4, the J gene TRBJ1-2, with TRBD1 matching 9 bases. The V gene end was trimmed by 6 bases and the J gene end by 3 bases; junction bases not matched to a gene: 9. The length of the CDR3 is 15 residues. Germline-derived CDR1 and CDR2 are SGHNT and YYREEE (reference sequence).

The DNA of the CDR3 is TGTGCCAGCAGACAACTAGCGGGGGGGCCCAATGAGCAGTTCTTC. Translating it yields CASRQLAGGPNEQFF. The V and J genes are TRBV27 and TRBJ2-1; TRBD2 matches 13 bases. Germline values: CDR1 MNHEY, CDR2 SMNVEV (reference sequence). Trimming cost V 6 bases and J 6 bases; bases outside gene matches: 5. The CDR3 extends over 15 amino acids.